A selection of T cell receptor beta chains follows, all from one sample in a study of T cell changes during pregnancy in multiple sclerosis. TCRdb's table, derived via immunoSEQ multiplex PCR, lists solely in-frame clones and lacks some. The top ten hold roughly 2.8% of the sample, which has some 73,000 clones, 85% to 95% seen once. Sequencing used peripheral blood, obtained in the third trimester of pregnancy. All receptors derive from a female donor in good health, enrolled as a control in a pregnancy study. Each CDR3 is given with its conserved first and last residue. A D gene is named only where the DNA matches it firmly. A clone size is listed for some rows: how often the clone was seen (once, few, many), or a class if it is expanded.

V	J	D	size	CDR3	DNA
TRBV5-6	TRBJ2-5	TRBD1	-	CASSLTGVGTETQYF	TGTGCCAGCAGCTTGACAGGGGTTGGGACGGAGACCCAGTACTTC
TRBV10-3	TRBJ1-2	TRBD1	-	CATTVDRAGGYTF	TGTGCCACTACCGTTGACAGGGCGGGAGGCTACACCTTC
TRBV19	TRBJ2-2	TRBD2	few	CASRTTGGVGELFF	TGTGCCAGTAGAACAACGGGAGGGGTCGGGGAGCTGTTTTTT
TRBV27	TRBJ2-7	-	-	CASRGGGGSYEQYF	TGTGCCAGCAGAGGGGGGGGCGGTTCCTACGAGCAGTACTTC
TRBV19	TRBJ2-1	TRBD2	few	CASSSRGGEDEQFF	TGTGCCAGTAGTTCCCGGGGAGGGGAGGATGAGCAGTTCTTC
TRBV15	TRBJ1-3	-	-	CATSRAIGHIAVRNTIYF	TGTGCCACCAGCAGAGCTATAGGACACATTGCGGTCCGAAACACCATATATTTT
TRBV28	TRBJ1-4	-	-	CATSHGREHEKLFF	TGTGCCACCTCCCATGGGCGGGAACATGAAAAACTGTTTTTT
TRBV11-2	TRBJ1-2	TRBD1	-	CASSGGTADGYTF	TGTGCCAGCAGCGGAGGGACAGCGGATGGCTACACCTTC
TRBV7-9	TRBJ1-2	-	-	CASSLGQGSTNYGYTF	TGTGCCAGCAGCTTAGGGCAGGGCTCAACTAACTATGGCTACACCTTC
TRBV19	TRBJ2-1	TRBD2	-	CASTRSSGYNEQFF	TGTGCCAGTACTCGGTCTAGCGGTTACAATGAGCAGTTCTTC
TRBV28	TRBJ2-7	-	-	CASSPPTGYEQYF	TGTGCCAGCAGTCCTCCGACAGGCTACGAGCAGTACTTC
TRBV7-2	TRBJ2-5	TRBD2	-	CASSLGGRRQTQYF	TGTGCCAGCAGCCTCGGGGGGAGGAGGCAGACCCAGTACTTC
TRBV5-5	TRBJ1-2	-	-	CASSLFRGLRDGYTF	TGTGCCAGCAGCTTGTTTAGGGGCCTCAGGGATGGCTACACCTTC
TRBV5-6	TRBJ1-1	-	-	CASSLQLNTEAFF	TGTGCCAGCAGCCTACAGCTGAACACTGAAGCTTTCTTT
TRBV5-1	TRBJ2-7	-	-	CASSWDTDYEQYF	TGCGCCAGCAGCTGGGACACGGACTACGAGCAGTACTTC
TRBV11-2	TRBJ2-7	TRBD1	-	CASSPSRDSHYEQYF	TGTGCCAGCAGCCCCAGCCGGGACAGCCACTACGAGCAGTACTTC
TRBV5-1	TRBJ2-3	-	-	CASKASDVPDTQYF	TGCGCCAGCAAGGCCAGCGACGTCCCAGATACGCAGTATTTT
TRBV30	TRBJ2-5	-	-	CAWSRGSAGETQYF	TGTGCCTGGTCAAGGGGATCTGCGGGGGAGACCCAGTACTTC
TRBV6-5	TRBJ2-5	TRBD1	-	CASSWDSQETQYF	TGTGCCAGCAGCTGGGACAGCCAAGAGACCCAGTACTTC
TRBV4-3	TRBJ2-3	TRBD2	-	CASSQDRTSGSLTDTQYF	TGCGCCAGCAGCCAAGATAGAACTAGCGGGAGCCTCACAGATACGCAGTATTTT
TRBV5-4	TRBJ1-6	-	-	CASSPAGERSPLHF	TGTGCCAGCAGCCCTGCGGGTGAGCGTTCACCCCTCCACTTT
TRBV27	TRBJ2-1	TRBD2	-	CASRPGGSSYNEQFF	TGTGCCAGCAGGCCGGGGGGGAGCTCCTACAATGAGCAGTTCTTC
TRBV28	TRBJ1-1	-	-	CASSLMGPLMNTEAFF	TGTGCCAGCAGTTTGATGGGGCCCCTCATGAACACTGAAGCTTTCTTT
TRBV15	TRBJ2-2	-	few	CATSRGHRNTGELFF	TGTGCCACCAGCAGAGGGCACCGAAACACCGGGGAGCTGTTTTTT
TRBV4-3	TRBJ1-2	-	-	CASSQDLAANYGYTF	TGCGCCAGCAGCCAAGATCTAGCGGCCAACTATGGCTACACCTTC
TRBV28	TRBJ1-6	-	-	CATEVSSYNSPLHF	TGTGCCACCGAGGTCAGCTCCTATAATTCACCCCTCCACTTT
TRBV7-9	TRBJ1-1	-	-	CASSLGGVPGEAFF	TGTGCCAGCAGCTTAGGGGGGGTCCCCGGTGAAGCTTTCTTT
TRBV19	TRBJ2-2	TRBD1	-	CASRTGTALNTGELFF	TGTGCCAGTAGGACCGGGACAGCCCTCAACACCGGGGAGCTGTTTTTT
TRBV7-8	TRBJ1-1	-	-	CASSPDRSTEAFF	TGTGCCAGCAGCCCAGACAGGTCCACTGAAGCTTTCTTT
TRBV28	TRBJ1-5	-	-	CASSTEGQYANQPQHF	TGTGCCAGCAGCACGGAGGGGCAGTATGCCAATCAGCCCCAGCATTTT
TRBV7-3	TRBJ2-3	-	-	CASSLGLLSTDTQYF	TGTGCCAGCAGCTTGGGACTCCTGAGCACAGATACGCAGTATTTT
TRBV29-1	TRBJ1-1	-	once	CTGVGSLNTEAFF	TGCACCGGAGTAGGCAGCCTGAACACTGAAGCTTTCTTT
TRBV18	TRBJ2-7	-	-	CASSATGGTEQYF	TGTGCCAGCTCAGCCACTGGGGGGACCGAGCAGTACTTC
TRBV5-4	TRBJ1-2	-	once	CASSVGAGKVYGYTF	TGTGCCAGCAGCGTGGGGGCGGGTAAGGTCTATGGCTACACCTTC
TRBV28	TRBJ2-5	-	-	CASSFRGQRQETQYF	TGTGCCAGCAGTTTCCGAGGACAGAGGCAAGAGACCCAGTACTTC
TRBV19	TRBJ2-1	-	-	CASSITGRPYNEQFF	TGTGCCAGTAGTATAACAGGGCGACCCTACAATGAGCAGTTCTTC
TRBV5-1	TRBJ2-1	TRBD2	-	CASRDGSGTYNEQFF	TGCGCCAGCAGAGATGGGAGCGGGACCTACAATGAGCAGTTCTTC
TRBV5-1	TRBJ2-1	TRBD1	-	CASSFPGTAYGGQFF	TGCGCCAGCAGCTTCCCCGGGACAGCCTATGGCGGGCAGTTCTTC
TRBV18	TRBJ2-5	-	-	CASSLEETQYF	TGTGCCAGCTCACTAGAGGAGACCCAGTACTTC
TRBV21-1	TRBJ1-2	-	-	CASSKEQGGSNYGYTF	TGTGCCAGCAGCAAAGAACAAGGGGGCTCTAACTATGGCTACACCTTC
TRBV13	TRBJ1-1	-	-	CASSFRGGGETEAFF	TGTGCCAGCAGCTTCAGGGGAGGGGGTGAAACTGAAGCTTTCTTT
TRBV5-4	TRBJ2-3	TRBD2	-	CASSLQAGASTDTQYF	TGTGCCAGCAGCTTGCAGGCGGGAGCTAGCACAGATACGCAGTATTTT